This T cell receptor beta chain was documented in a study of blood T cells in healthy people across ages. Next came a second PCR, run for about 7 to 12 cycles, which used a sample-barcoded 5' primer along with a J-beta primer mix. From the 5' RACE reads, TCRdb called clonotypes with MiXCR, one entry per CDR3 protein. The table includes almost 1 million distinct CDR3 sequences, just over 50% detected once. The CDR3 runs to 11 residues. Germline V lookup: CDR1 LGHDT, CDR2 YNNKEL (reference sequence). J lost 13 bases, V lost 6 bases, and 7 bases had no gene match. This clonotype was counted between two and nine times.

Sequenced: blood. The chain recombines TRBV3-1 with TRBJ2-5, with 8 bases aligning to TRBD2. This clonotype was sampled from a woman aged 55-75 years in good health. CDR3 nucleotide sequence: TGTGCCAGCAGAAAAGCGGGGGAGATGTACTTC. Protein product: CASRKAGEMYF.